This T cell receptor (beta chain) originates from a study of control samples from healthy donors and cancer patients. Germline trimming cut 4 bases from V and 5 bases from J; bases unmatched to any gene: 8. The CDR3 consists of 15 residues. Per the germline V gene, CDR1 is MDHEN and CDR2 is SYDVKM. Method: immunoSEQ multiplex PCR; TCRdb's copy keeps in-frame clones and lacks some. Among under 60,000 clones listed, about 94% were seen once. This sequence originates from a woman aged 50 to 65 with head and neck cancer. The V and J genes are TRBV28 and TRBJ1-1; 9 bases map to TRBD1. Sequencing was carried out using PBMCs. For the CDR3, the DNA is TGTGCCAGCAGTTCTCCCGGGACAGGGTGGACTGAAGCTTTCTTT. Translated: CASSSPGTGWTEAFF.